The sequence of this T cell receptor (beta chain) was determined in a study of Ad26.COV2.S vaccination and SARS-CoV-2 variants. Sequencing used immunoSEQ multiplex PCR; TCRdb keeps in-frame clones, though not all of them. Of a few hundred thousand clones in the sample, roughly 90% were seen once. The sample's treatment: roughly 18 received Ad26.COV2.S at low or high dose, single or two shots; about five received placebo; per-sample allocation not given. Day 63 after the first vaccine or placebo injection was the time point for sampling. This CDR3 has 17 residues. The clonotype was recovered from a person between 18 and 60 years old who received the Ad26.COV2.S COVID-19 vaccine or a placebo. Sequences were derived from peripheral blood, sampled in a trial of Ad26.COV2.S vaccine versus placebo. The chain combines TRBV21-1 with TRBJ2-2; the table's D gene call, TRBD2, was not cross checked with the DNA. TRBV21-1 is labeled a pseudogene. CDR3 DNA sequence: TGTGCCAGCAGCAAAGCCGATAGCGGGGGGTCCACCGGGGAGCTGTTTTTT. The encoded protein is CASSKADSGGSTGELFF.